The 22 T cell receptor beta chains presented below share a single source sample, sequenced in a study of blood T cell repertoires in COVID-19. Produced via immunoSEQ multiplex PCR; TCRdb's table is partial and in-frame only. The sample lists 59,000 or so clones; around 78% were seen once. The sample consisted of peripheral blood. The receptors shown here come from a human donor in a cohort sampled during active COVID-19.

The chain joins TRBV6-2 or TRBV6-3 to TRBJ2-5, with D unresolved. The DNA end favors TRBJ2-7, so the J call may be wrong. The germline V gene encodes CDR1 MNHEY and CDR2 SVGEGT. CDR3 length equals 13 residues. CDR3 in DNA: TGTGCCAGCAGTTACCGCCAGGACTACGAGCAGTACTTC. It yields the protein CASSYRQDYEQYF.

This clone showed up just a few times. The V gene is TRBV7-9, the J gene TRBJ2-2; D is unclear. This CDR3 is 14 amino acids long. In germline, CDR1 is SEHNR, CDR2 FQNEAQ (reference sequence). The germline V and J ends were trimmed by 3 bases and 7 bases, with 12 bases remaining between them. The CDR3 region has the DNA TGTGCCAGCAGCTTGCGTCGAGTCGGCGGGGAGCTGTTTTTT. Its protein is CASSLRRVGGELFF.

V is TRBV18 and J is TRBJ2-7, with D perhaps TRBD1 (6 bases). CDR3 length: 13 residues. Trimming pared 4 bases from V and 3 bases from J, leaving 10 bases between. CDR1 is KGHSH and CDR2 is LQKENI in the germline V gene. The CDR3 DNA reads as TGTGCCAGCTCACTTCCGGACAGCTACGAGCAGTACTTC. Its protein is CASSLPDSYEQYF.

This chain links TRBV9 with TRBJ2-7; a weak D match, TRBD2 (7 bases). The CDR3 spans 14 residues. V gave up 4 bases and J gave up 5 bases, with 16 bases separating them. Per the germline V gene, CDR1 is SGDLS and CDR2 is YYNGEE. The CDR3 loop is CASSPRQGRDEQYF. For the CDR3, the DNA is TGTGCCAGCAGCCCCCGGCAGGGGAGGGACGAGCAGTACTTC.

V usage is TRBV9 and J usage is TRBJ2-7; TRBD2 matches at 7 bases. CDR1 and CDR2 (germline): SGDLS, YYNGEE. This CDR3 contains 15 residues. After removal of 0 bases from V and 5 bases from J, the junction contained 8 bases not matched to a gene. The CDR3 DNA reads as TGTGCCAGCAGCGTAGGGGGCGGGAGATCCGACGAGCAGTACTTC. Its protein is CASSVGGGRSDEQYF.

CDR3 bases: TGTGCCAGCGCGGCAACCTATGGCTACACCTTC. Translated: CASAATYGYTF. This chain joins TRBV6-5 and TRBJ1-2; no definite D call. The germline V gene has CDR1 MNHEY and CDR2 SVGAGI. The CDR3 length is 11 residues. Trimming took 8 bases from V and 4 from J, leaving 8 bases between them.

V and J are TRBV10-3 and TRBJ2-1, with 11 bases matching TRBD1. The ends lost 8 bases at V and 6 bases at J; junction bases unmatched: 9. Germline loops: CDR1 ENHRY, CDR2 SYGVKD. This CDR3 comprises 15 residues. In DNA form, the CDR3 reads TGTGCCATCGGCCCCGGGACAGGGGGTGGCAATGAGCAGTTCTTC. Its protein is CAIGPGTGGGNEQFF.

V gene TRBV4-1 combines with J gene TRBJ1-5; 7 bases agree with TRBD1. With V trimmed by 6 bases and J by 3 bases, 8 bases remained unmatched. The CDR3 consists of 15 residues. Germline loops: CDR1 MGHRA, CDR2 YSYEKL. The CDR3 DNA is TGCGCCAGCAGGAATGACAGGGCGATCAATCAGCCCCAGCATTTT. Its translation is CASRNDRAINQPQHF.

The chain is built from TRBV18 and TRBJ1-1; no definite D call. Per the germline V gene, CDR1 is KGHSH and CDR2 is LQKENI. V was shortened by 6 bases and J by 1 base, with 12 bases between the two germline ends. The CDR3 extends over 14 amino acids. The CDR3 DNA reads TGTGCCAGCTCGGAATTCAGAGGGAACACTGAAGCTTTCTTT. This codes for CASSEFRGNTEAFF.

This CDR3 is CAWSRPQGLTSPSYTF. The CDR3, as DNA: TGTGCCTGGAGTAGACCCCAGGGGCTGACCTCCCCAAGCTACACCTTC. V gene TRBV30 combines with J gene TRBJ1-2, with D possibly being TRBD1 (6 bases). In germline, CDR1 is GTSNPN, CDR2 SVGIG (reference sequence). Trimming pared 2 bases from V and 9 bases from J, leaving 25 bases between. CDR3 length equals 16 residues.

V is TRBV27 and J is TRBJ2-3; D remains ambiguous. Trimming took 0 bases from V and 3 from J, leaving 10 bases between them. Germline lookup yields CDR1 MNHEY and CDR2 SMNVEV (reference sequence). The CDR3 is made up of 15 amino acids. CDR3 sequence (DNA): TGTGCCAGCAGTTTATCAGGCCAGGTGACAGATACGCAGTATTTT. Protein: CASSLSGQVTDTQYF.

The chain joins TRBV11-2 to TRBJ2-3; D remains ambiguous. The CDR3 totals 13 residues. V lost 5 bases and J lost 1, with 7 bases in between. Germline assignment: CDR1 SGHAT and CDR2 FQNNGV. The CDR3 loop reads CASSHSRTDTQYF. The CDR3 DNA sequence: TGTGCCAGCAGCCACAGTCGCACAGATACGCAGTATTTT.

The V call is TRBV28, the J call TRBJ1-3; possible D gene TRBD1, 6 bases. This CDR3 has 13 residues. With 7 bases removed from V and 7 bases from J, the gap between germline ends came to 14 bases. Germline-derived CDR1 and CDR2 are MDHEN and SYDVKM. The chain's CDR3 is CASNTHQGNTIYF. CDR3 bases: TGTGCCAGCAACACCCACCAGGGGAACACCATATATTTT.

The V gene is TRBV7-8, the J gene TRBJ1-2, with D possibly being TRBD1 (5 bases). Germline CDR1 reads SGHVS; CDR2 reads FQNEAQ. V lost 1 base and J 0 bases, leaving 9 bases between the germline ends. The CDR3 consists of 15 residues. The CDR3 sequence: CASSLVGQTNYGYTF. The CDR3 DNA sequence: TGTGCCAGCAGCTTAGTGGGGCAGACTAACTATGGCTACACCTTC.

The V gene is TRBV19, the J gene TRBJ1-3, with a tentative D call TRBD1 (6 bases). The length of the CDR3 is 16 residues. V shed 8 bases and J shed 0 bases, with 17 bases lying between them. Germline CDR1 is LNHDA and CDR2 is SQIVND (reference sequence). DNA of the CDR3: TGTGCCAGTGGGGGCGGGCGGCGGAGCTCTGGAAACACCATATATTTT. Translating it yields CASGGGRRSSGNTIYF.

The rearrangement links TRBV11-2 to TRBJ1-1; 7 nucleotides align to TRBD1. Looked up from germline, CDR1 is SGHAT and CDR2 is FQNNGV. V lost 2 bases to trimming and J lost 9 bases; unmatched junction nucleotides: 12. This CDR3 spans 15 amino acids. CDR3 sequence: CASSLRTSPGQKAFF. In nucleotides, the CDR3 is TGTGCCAGCAGCTTACGGACTTCTCCGGGACAGAAAGCTTTCTTT.

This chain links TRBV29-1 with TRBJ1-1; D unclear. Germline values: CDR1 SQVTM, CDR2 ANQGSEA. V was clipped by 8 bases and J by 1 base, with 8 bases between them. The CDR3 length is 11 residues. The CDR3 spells CSYRGNTEAFF. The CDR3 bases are TGCAGCTATAGAGGGAACACTGAAGCTTTCTTT.

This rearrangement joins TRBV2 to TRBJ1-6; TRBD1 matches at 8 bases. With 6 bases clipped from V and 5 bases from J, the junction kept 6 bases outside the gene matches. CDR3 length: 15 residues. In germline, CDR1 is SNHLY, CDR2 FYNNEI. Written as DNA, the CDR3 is TGTGCCAGCAGCTTACAGGGGGTTAATAATTCACCCCTCCACTTT. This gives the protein CASSLQGVNNSPLHF.

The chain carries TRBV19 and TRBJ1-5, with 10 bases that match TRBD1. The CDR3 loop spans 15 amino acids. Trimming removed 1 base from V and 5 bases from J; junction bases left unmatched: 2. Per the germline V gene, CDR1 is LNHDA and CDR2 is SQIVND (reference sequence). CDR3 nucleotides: TGTGCCAGTAGTATAGGGGACAGGGGTTATCAGCCCCAGCATTTT. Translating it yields CASSIGDRGYQPQHF.

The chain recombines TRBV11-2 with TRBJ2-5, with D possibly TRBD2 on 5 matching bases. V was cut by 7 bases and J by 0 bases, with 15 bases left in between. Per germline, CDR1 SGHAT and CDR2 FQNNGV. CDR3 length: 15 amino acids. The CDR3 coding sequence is TGTGCCAGCATCCAAGGGCGAGGGTACCAAGAGACCCAGTACTTC. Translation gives CASIQGRGYQETQYF.

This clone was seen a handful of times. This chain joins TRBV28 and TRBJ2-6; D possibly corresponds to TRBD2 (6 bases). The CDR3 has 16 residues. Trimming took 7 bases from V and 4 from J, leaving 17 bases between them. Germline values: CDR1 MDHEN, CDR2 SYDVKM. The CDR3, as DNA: TGTGCCAGCACCACCCTCGGGGGTACGGGGGCCAACGTCCTGACTTTC. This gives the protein CASTTLGGTGANVLTF.

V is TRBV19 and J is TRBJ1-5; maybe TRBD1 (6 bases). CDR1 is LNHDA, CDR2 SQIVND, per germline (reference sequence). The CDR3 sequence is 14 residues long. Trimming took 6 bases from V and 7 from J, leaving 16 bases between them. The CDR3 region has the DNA TGTGCCAGTAGCCCGAACAGGGTTGAGCAGCCCCAGCATTTT. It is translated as CASSPNRVEQPQHF.